Sequencing of this T cell receptor beta chain was carried out in a study of blood T cell repertoires in COVID-19. Study overall: PBMCs, B-cell-depleted T cells, or T cells provided the cDNA or gDNA that made up the material.

Repertoires were generated with immunoSEQ multiplex PCR, while TCRdb's copy carries only in-frame clones and drops some. This repertoire shows fewer than 100,000 clones, approximately 86% found once; its top ten account for about 9.4%. This clone came up once. This TCR derives from a man in his fifties or sixties with acute or convalescent COVID-19. Sequencing used peripheral blood.

The chain's CDR3 is CASSAWTGSNSPLHF. In DNA form, the CDR3 reads TGTGCCAGCAGTGCATGGACAGGGTCCAATTCACCCCTCCACTTT. This chain connects TRBV28 to TRBJ1-6; 8 nucleotides agree with TRBD1. Germline values: CDR1 MDHEN, CDR2 SYDVKM. This CDR3 has 15 residues. After removal of 5 bases from V and 7 bases from J, the junction contained 7 bases not matched to a gene. Complete variable domain (other parts from reference TRBV28 and TRBJ1-6): DVKVTQSSRYLVKRTGEKVFLECVQDMDHENMFWYRQDPGLGLRLIYFSYDVKMKEKGDIPEGYSVSREKKERFSLILESASTNQTSMYLCASSAWTGSNSPLHFGNGTRLTVT.